This record concerns one T cell receptor beta chain sequence. The antigen remains undetermined. The table came from immunoSEQ multiplex PCR; TCRdb's copy has only in-frame clones and leaves some out. The profile shows roughly 69,000 clones, around 86% of them singletons. The data stem from a study of a mutant IDH1 vaccine in newly diagnosed glioma. Across the whole study: Following radiotherapy alone, or alongside temozolomide cycles, vaccination was started after an interval of 4-6 weeks. An approximately 62% male, roughly 40% female split and a mean age of 40.4 years characterized treated patients. The V12 visit happened in week 35, and the V13 visit happened in week 47.

CDR3 size: 11 residues. From germline, CDR1 is DFQATT and CDR2 SNEGSKA (reference sequence). Trimming took 6 bases from V and 11 from J, leaving 14 bases between them. The time point is: week 35, safety follow-up. All doses held 300 ug of mutant IDH1 20-mer peptide, with topical imiquimod. Astrocytomas that were new, WHO grade 3 or 4, IDH1-mutant and ATRX-lost were present in the donors. The rearrangement uses TRBV20-1 and TRBJ2-1, with a possible D match to TRBD1 (6 bases). Sequences were derived from PBMCs, sampled from a glioma patient whose treatment included an IDH1 peptide vaccine. This receptor was taken from a man aged 25-45 years with glioma. CDR3 bases: TGCAGTGCAAAAGACCGGGACAAGCAGTTCTTC. This sequence encodes CSAKDRDKQFF.